The clone carrying this T cell receptor (beta chain) was observed a few times. Its antigen is currently unknown. The use of a sample-barcoded 5' primer and a J-beta primer mix characterized a second PCR of roughly 7 to 11 cycles. MiXCR was run by TCRdb on the 5' RACE reads, yielding one entry per CDR3 protein. The table has around 1,000,000 distinct CDR3 sequences, roughly 24% seen once. These data come from a study of blood T cells in healthy people across ages. Turning to the study itself: Per two T cells, about one barcoded beta molecule was captured through template switching. Findings and caveats of the study: When set beside aged donors, long-lived donors presented more naive CD4+ cells and higher diversity. Age brought a roughly linear fall in TCR beta diversity measured per million T cells.

This CDR3 is built from 12 residues. Unmatched junction bases numbered 10, after V lost 4 bases and J lost 11 bases. The germline V gene encodes CDR1 DFQATT and CDR2 SNEGSKA (reference sequence). Another study also made use of these data, one on T cells of mothers and their children. That report notes: Each mother yielded more than 10 million TCR beta CDR3 reads. Each child yielded some 3 million reads.

The sequence was obtained from a girl under 10 years old in good health. Sample: blood. The V gene is TRBV20-1, the J gene TRBJ2-5, with TRBD1 matching over 7 bases. The CDR3 coding sequence is TGCAGTGCTACGGGACAGCGTTTTGAGCAGTACTTC. Translation: CSATGQRFEQYF.